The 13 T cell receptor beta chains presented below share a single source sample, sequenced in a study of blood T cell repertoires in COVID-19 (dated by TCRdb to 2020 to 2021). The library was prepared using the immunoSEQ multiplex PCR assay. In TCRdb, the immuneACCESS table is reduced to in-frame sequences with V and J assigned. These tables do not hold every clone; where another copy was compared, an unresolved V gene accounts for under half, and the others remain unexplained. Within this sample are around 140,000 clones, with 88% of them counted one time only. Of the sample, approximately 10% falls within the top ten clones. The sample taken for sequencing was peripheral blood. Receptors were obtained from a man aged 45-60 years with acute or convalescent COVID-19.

The DNA for the CDR3 is TGTGCCAGCAGTCCCGGACAGGATAATTCACCCCTCCACTTT. This encodes CASSPGQDNSPLHF. The chain is built from TRBV28 and TRBJ1-6; 7 bases fit TRBD1. CDR1 MDHEN and CDR2 SYDVKM come from the germline V gene. J was trimmed by 5 bases and V by 5 bases; bases with no gene match: 3. This CDR3 region has 14 residues. Using reference TRBV28 and TRBJ1-6 for the parts outside the CDR3, the full variable domain is DVKVTQSSRYLVKRTGEKVFLECVQDMDHENMFWYRQDPGLGLRLIYFSYDVKMKEKGDIPEGYSVSREKKERFSLILESASTNQTSMYLCASSPGQDNSPLHFGNGTRLTVT.

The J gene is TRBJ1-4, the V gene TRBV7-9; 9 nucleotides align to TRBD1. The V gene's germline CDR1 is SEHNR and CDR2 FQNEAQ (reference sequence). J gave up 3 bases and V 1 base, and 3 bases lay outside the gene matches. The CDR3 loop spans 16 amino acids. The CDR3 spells CASSLGDREANEKLFF. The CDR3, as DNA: TGTGCCAGCAGCTTAGGGGACAGGGAGGCTAATGAAAAACTGTTTTTT.

CDR3 bases: TGTGCCAGCAGCCCTAATTGGGGGGGGCTCTCCTACGAGCAGTACTTC. As protein: CASSPNWGGLSYEQYF. This chain uses TRBV27 with TRBJ2-7, with D maybe TRBD2 (7 bases). The CDR3 length is 16 residues. CDR1 and CDR2 (germline): MNHEY, SMNVEV (reference sequence). V shed 6 bases and J shed 0 bases, with 18 bases lying between them.

CDR3 DNA: TGTGCCAGTAGTATAGCGACAGGGGACACCGGGGAGCTGTTTTTT. As protein: CASSIATGDTGELFF. The chain links TRBV19 to TRBJ2-2, with TRBD1 matching over 8 bases. Germline V gene lookup returns CDR1 LNHDA and CDR2 SQIVND (reference sequence). The CDR3 runs to 15 residues. V lost 1 base, J lost 3 bases, and 1 base stayed unmatched.

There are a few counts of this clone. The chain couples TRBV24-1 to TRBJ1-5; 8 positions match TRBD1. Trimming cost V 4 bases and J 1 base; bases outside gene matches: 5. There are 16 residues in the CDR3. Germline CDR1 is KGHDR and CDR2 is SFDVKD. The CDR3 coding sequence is TGTGCCACCAGTGACCACAGACAGGGGAGCAATCAGCCCCAGCATTTT. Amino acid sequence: CATSDHRQGSNQPQHF.

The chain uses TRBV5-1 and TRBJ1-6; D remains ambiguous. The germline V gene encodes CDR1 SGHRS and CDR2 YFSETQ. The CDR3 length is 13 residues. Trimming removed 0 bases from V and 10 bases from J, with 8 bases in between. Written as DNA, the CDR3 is TGCGCCAGCAGCTTGGCCGGTCGATCACCCCTCCACTTT. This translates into CASSLAGRSPLHF. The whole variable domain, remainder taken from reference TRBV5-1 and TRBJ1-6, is KAGVTQTPRYLIKTRGQQVTLSCSPISGHRSVSWYQQTPGQGLQFLFEYFSETQRNKGNFPGRFSGRQFSNSRSEMNVSTLELGDSALYLCASSLAGRSPLHFGNGTRLTVT.

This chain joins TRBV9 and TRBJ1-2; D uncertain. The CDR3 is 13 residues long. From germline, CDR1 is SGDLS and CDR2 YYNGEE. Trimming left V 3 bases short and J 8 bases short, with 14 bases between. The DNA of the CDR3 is TGTGCCAGCAGCGACCCCACACCGTCAGGCTACACCTTC. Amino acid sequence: CASSDPTPSGYTF.

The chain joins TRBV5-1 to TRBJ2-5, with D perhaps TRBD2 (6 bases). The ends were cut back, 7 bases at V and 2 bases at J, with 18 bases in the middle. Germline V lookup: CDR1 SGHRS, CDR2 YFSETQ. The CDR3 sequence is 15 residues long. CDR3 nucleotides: TGCGCCAGCGGTATCGGAGGGGCAGGACAAGAGACCCAGTACTTC. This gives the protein CASGIGGAGQETQYF.

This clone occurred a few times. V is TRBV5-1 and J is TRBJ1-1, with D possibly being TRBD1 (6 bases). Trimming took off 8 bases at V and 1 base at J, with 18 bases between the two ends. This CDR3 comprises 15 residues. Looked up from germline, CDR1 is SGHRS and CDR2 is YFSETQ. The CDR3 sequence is CASRRPGQQNTEAFF. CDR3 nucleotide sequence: TGCGCCAGTCGCCGACCGGGACAACAGAACACTGAAGCTTTCTTT.

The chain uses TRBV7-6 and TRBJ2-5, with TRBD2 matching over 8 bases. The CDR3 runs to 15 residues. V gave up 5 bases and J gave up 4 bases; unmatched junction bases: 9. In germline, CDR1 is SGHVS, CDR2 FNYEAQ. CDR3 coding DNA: TGTGCCAGCAGCCTAATCGGGGGGGCTGGAGAGACCCAGTACTTC. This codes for CASSLIGGAGETQYF.

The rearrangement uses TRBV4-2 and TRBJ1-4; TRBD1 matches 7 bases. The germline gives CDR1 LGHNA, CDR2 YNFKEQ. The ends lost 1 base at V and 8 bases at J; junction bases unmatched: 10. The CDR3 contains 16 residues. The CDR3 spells CASSQASGRGKEKLFF. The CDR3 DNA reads TGTGCCAGCAGCCAAGCGAGTGGCAGGGGGAAGGAAAAACTGTTTTTT.

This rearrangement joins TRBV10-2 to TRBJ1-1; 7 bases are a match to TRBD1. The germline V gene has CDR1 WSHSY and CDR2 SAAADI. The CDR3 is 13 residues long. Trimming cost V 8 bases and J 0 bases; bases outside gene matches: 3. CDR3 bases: TGCGCCAGCGACAGGGAGATGAACACTGAAGCTTTCTTT. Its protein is CASDREMNTEAFF.

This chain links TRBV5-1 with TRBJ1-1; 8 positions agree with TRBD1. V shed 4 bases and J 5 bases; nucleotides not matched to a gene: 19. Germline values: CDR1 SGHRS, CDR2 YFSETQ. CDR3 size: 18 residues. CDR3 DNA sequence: TGCGCCAGCAGCAAGGCGTACATAAGCTTGGACAGGGAGACTGAAGCTTTCTTT. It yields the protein CASSKAYISLDRETEAFF.